This T cell receptor beta chain was found in a study of cytomegalovirus exposure and HLA in healthy donors. In regard to this clone: The sample carries other DNA sequences with the same CDR3.

V shed 6 bases, J shed 8 bases, and the junction held 5 bases outside the gene matches. The CDR3 is made up of 14 amino acids. The germline gives CDR1 MDHEN, CDR2 SYDVKM. Primers included in the PCR were 60 Vbeta and 13 Jbeta primers. The data were produced by immunoSEQ multiplex PCR, yet TCRdb's version contains in-frame clones alone and is incomplete. The sample contains 200,000 to 250,000 clones, roughly 84% of which appear only once. The sample consisted of PBMCs. This rearrangement joins TRBV28 to TRBJ2-1; 12 positions agree with TRBD1. This receptor was taken from a girl under 18 in good health and CMV-seronegative. The CDR3 spells CASSSGTGGDEQFF. In nucleotides, the CDR3 is TGTGCCAGCAGCTCCGGGACAGGGGGCGATGAGCAGTTCTTC.